These T cell receptor beta chains were read from a single sample in a study of T cell changes during pregnancy in multiple sclerosis. Assay: immunoSEQ multiplex PCR; the TCRdb copy retains only in-frame clones and omits some. The sample carries about 36,000 clones, more than 75% recorded once. The sample consisted of CD4+ T cells from peripheral blood mononuclear cells, taken in the first trimester of pregnancy. Receptors were obtained from a female donor with multiple sclerosis, enrolled in a pregnancy study. Each CDR3 is given with its conserved first and last residue. Each record gives: V gene, CDR3 length, D gene, CDR3 protein. The D gene is left open where the match is weak.

V: TRBV5-4; length: 17; D: TRBD2; CDR3: CASSSQLAGRSTDTQYF
V: TRBV5-1; length: 14; D: NA; CDR3: CASSLTGGAGELFF
V: TRBV10-2; length: 15; D: TRBD1; CDR3: CASSRGFSYNSPLHF
V: TRBV6-1; length: 15; D: TRBD2; CDR3: CASSEIGDYDNEQFF
V: TRBV2; length: 14; D: NA; CDR3: CASSGSVLVWEQYF
V: TRBV28; length: 14; D: NA; CDR3: CASSLPGVDRRQHF
V: TRBV5-4; length: 15; D: TRBD1; CDR3: CASSLDPGTGWPQHF
V: TRBV30; length: 16; D: NA; CDR3: CAWSRWSRGAGNEQFF
V: TRBV2; length: 16; D: TRBD2; CDR3: CASSPRTSGTTDTQYF
V: TRBV5-1; length: 13; D: TRBD2; CDR3: CASRAGEVSEQYF
V: TRBV28; length: 15; D: TRBD1; CDR3: CASSWGTGGAGAQHF
V: TRBV7-8; length: 20; D: TRBD2; CDR3: CASSFRRGASGGIITDTQYF
V: TRBV5-4; length: 15; D: NA; CDR3: CASSLDAGKSDTQYF
V: TRBV27; length: 16; D: TRBD1; CDR3: CASSVRTGVASGELFF
V: TRBV5-1; length: 14; D: NA; CDR3: CASSFRGQNEKLFF
V: TRBV14; length: 17; D: TRBD2; CDR3: CASSRLATKSSYNEQFF
V: TRBV7-2; length: 13; D: TRBD2; CDR3: CASSIPGGGEQYF
V: TRBV30; length: 14; D: NA; CDR3: CAWSVARNNQPQHF
V: TRBV5-6; length: 16; D: NA; CDR3: CASSLSYRAELYGYTF
V: TRBV2; length: 17; D: TRBD2; CDR3: CASSGGTSGRAKDTQYF
V: TRBV7-3; length: 14; D: NA; CDR3: CASSPNAWTGELFF
V: TRBV5-1; length: 14; D: NA; CDR3: CASSLAPKGTEAFF